This TCR beta chain was retrieved from a study of blood T cell repertoires in COVID-19. Study as a whole: Samples representing acute and convalescent COVID-19 were sourced from the United States, Italy and Spain. The cDNA or gDNA used as material had been derived from T cells, B-cell-depleted T cells, or PBMCs.

Authors' data handling: From reference gene primer amplification, estimates of nucleated cell counts were derived. Method: immunoSEQ multiplex PCR; TCRdb's copy keeps in-frame clones and lacks some. D and trimming come from the DNA, and the V and J calls and clone size come from that table. The data show around 500,000 clones, with approximately 83% seen just once and under 4% held by the top ten. V gave up 6 bases and J gave up 8 bases, with 19 bases separating them. CDR3 length: 14 amino acids. Germline V CDR1 and CDR2: MNHEY, SMNVEV (reference sequence). The clonotype was recovered from a human donor in a cohort sampled during active COVID-19. The chain is built from TRBV27 and TRBJ2-5; D might be TRBD2 (6 bases). Sequenced sample: peripheral blood. In nucleotides, the CDR3 is TGTGCCAGCAGCACTTTTACGGGGGTCGACACCCAGTACTTC. Encoded protein: CASSTFTGVDTQYF.